The present T cell receptor (beta chain) was sequenced within a study of early T cells in non-severe SARS-CoV-2 infection. TCRdb itself ran the 5' RACE reads through MiXCR, one entry per CDR3 protein. The table lists about 76,000 distinct CDR3 sequences, 10% to 12% of them singletons, with 4.7% in the top ten. Study observations and caveats: The study's VDJdb matching favored anti-spike CD8 responses and missed private and CD4 specificities.

There are many counts of this clonotype. Its antigen is not known. The CDR3 length is 16 residues. The ends lost 6 bases at V and 6 bases at J; junction bases unmatched: 9. The germline V gene has CDR1 MNHEY and CDR2 SVGAGI. This clonotype was sampled from an adult who was a healthcare worker with PCR-confirmed SARS-CoV-2 infection or an uninfected control (not recorded which). The J gene is TRBJ1-6, the V gene TRBV6-5; 9 nucleotides line up with TRBD1. The specimen sequenced was whole blood. In DNA, the CDR3 is TGTGCCAGCAGAACACAGGGGGCTTTCATTAATTCACCCCTCCACTTT. Its protein is CASRTQGAFINSPLHF.